The 7 T cell receptor beta chains below come from one sample, sequenced in a study of shared T cell receptors in the human thymus. Profiling relied on immunoSEQ multiplex PCR, and the TCRdb table lists in-frame clones only, not all of them. The sample carries 500,000 to 750,000 clones, approximately 87% recorded once. This same sample was also part of a study on human thymus T cells.

Source material: thymocytes. Source of these receptors: a boy under two years old with a congenital heart defect.

The V call is TRBV4-2, the J call TRBJ1-2; weak D call: TRBD1 (5 bases). CDR1 LGHNA and CDR2 YNFKEQ come from the germline V gene. V dropped 0 bases and J dropped 1 base, with 15 bases sitting between them. This CDR3 contains 17 residues. CDR3 coding DNA: TGTGCCAGCAGCCAAGATAATACGGGGGGGTATAACTATGGCTACACCTTC. Amino acid sequence: CASSQDNTGGYNYGYTF.

The chain links TRBV5-4 to TRBJ2-3; TRBD2 matches at 14 bases. Trimming at V came to 4 bases and at J to 1 base, leaving 5 bases not matched to a gene. In germline, CDR1 is SGHNT, CDR2 YYREEE (reference sequence). The CDR3 contains 17 residues. The CDR3 DNA is TGTGCCAGCAGCCACGGGACTAGCGGGAGTGGCACAGATACGCAGTATTTT. Translation: CASSHGTSGSGTDTQYF.

This chain connects TRBV11-3 to TRBJ2-5; TRBD2 might be the D (5 bases). Germline loops: CDR1 SGHNT, CDR2 YENEEA. Trimming pared 3 bases from V and 1 base from J, leaving 9 bases between. The CDR3 extends over 14 amino acids. CDR3 protein: CASSFNSGQETQYF. The DNA of the CDR3 is TGTGCCAGCAGCTTCAACAGCGGCCAAGAGACCCAGTACTTC.

The gene calls are TRBV7-9 and TRBJ2-5; TRBD2 might be the D (5 bases). Germline V gives CDR1 SEHNR, CDR2 FQNEAQ (reference sequence). The CDR3 has 14 residues. The V gene lost 2 bases and the J gene lost 4 bases, with 11 bases spanning the gap. CDR3 amino acids: CASSLWGVAETQYF. The CDR3 bases are TGTGCCAGCAGCTTATGGGGAGTAGCAGAGACCCAGTACTTC.

This chain joins TRBV11-3 and TRBJ2-5; D perhaps matches TRBD2 (6 bases). This CDR3 contains 15 residues. V was trimmed by 5 bases and J by 0 bases, leaving 13 bases between them. Germline values: CDR1 SGHNT, CDR2 YENEEA. This chain's CDR3 is CASSPRRDYQETQYF. As DNA, the CDR3 is TGTGCCAGCAGCCCAAGACGGGACTACCAAGAGACCCAGTACTTC.

V and J are TRBV7-8 and TRBJ2-7, with 13 bases identical to TRBD2. The V gene end was trimmed by 5 bases and the J gene end by 4 bases; junction bases not matched to a gene: 8. Germline CDR1 reads SGHVS; CDR2 reads FQNEAQ. The CDR3 spans 16 residues. The CDR3: CASSPRLAGGWYEQYF. The CDR3 bases are TGTGCCAGCAGCCCAAGACTAGCGGGAGGATGGTACGAGCAGTACTTC.

The chain uses TRBV27 and TRBJ2-2; 7 nucleotides match TRBD2. Germline V CDR1 and CDR2: MNHEY, SMNVEV (reference sequence). The CDR3 runs to 16 residues. Trimming removed 2 bases from V and 3 bases from J; junction bases left unmatched: 6. CDR3 in amino acids: CASSLVGGLDTGELFF. As DNA, the CDR3 is TGTGCCAGCAGTTTAGTGGGAGGACTAGACACCGGGGAGCTGTTTTTT.